A single T cell receptor (beta chain) is shown here with its context. Its target antigen remains unknown. Per-base qualities were not stored, and no clone one base away is much larger. The data derive from a study of cytomegalovirus exposure and HLA in healthy donors (dated by TCRdb to the late 2010s). For the wider study: According to an earlier analysis of a few hundred of the donors, 150 million to 200 million T cells yielded some 110 million unique TCR beta sequences and 276 Gb of sequence data. About 280 gigabases of sequencing data and around 80 million unique TCR sequences made up an early release that covered approximately 620 HLA-typed donors. The genetic ancestry cluster associated with self-reported Caucasian donors included about 84% of the roughly 400 genotyped donors. The aim of the study was to test whether cataloging public T cell receptors could identify signatures of past pathogen exposure. The study profiled the T cell repertoires of under 700 subjects by immunosequencing and related them to cytomegalovirus serostatus. In addition to the first cohort of hundreds of subjects, a separate validation cohort of approximately 120 different subjects was used. To predict cytomegalovirus infection status, the study brought together high-throughput TCR immunosequencing, statistical association of individual TCRs with disease status, and machine learning. A later analysis re-examined previously published TCR beta repertoires from several hundred donors and added high-resolution HLA genotyping to investigate patterns of TCR occurrence. In the later analysis, no new phenotypic data were used to find candidate immune exposures; instead, reliance was placed on TCR beta sequences and their occurrence across donors. In an earlier analysis of over 550 of the donors, high-throughput TCR beta sequencing was used to judge whether each TCR beta V gene segment behaved as functional or pseudogenic. Alongside the repertoire data, information on donor age, sex, ethnicity and CMV serostatus was compiled. A later genetic analysis used genome-wide SNP genotypes for about 65% of the roughly 700 donors, treating that subset as a discovery cohort. Every repertoire in the discovery cohort had been generated on one and the same sequencing platform. HLA typing included class I and class II loci at four-digit resolution. The number of typed donors differed by locus: about 629-640 for A, B, C, DRB1 and DQB1; 500 to 550 for DQA1; approximately 610 for DPA1; and around 490 for DPB1. Several DR-DQ haplotypes were treated as single units for association and clustering because of strong linkage in the cohort. On average, around 240,000 unique TCR beta nucleotide sequences were sequenced per donor among 300 to 500 genotyped donors of the cohort, with around 19% of those sequences being non-productive. The paper's findings and limits, for the study overall: According to a later analysis, TCR association rates differed among HLA loci, with DRB1 alleles showing the most associated TCRs and HLA-C alleles showing the fewest. Because counts were too low, under 20 rarely observed V segments, including chromosome 9 orphons, were left out of the earlier analysis of a few hundred of the donors. V-gene and J-gene trimming of TCR beta chains was associated with a missense DCLRE1C variant in a later genetic analysis, and the association was replicated in an independent cohort. Linkage disequilibrium might explain the correlated functional status among segregating V segments, but an unknown experimental factor could not be excluded. The only immune exposure information available for the cohort was CMV serostatus. A further reported finding was that TCR beta sequences accurately predicted the HLA-A and HLA-B alleles for most subjects in the first cohort. This cohort had only TCR beta chains sequenced, and the lack of alpha or paired-chain data limited which features could be detected. A total of 150 to 200 TCR beta chains were listed by the study as associated with cytomegalovirus. Because some donors lacked HLA typing at each locus, the association tests relied only on the typed subset. Presence/absence analyses assumed roughly uniform sequencing depth across donors, an assumption that may not hold. In both the original and validation cohorts, the classifier was reported to diagnose cytomegalovirus status with high specificity and sensitivity. Some IMGT-functional V segments, including TRBV6-2 and TRBV6-3, could not be distinguished by the 87-base-pair reads and were therefore excluded. In a later analysis, HLA-associated TCR beta chains were found to be more clonally expanded and to have lower generation probabilities than equally common non-associated chains. A cluster of highly shared sequence variants was judged likely to be a technical artifact of the sequencing pipeline. In an earlier analysis of a few hundred of the donors, most TCR beta V segments were observed in productive rearrangements about 87% or about 30% of the time, broadly matching IMGT annotations. Specific HLA alleles were associated with 15,000 to 20,000 TCR beta sequences at a false discovery rate of 0.05 in a later analysis. Strong co-occurrence of HLA alleles, especially DR and DQ, made assigning TCR associations to individual alleles difficult. In a later analysis, several top co-occurrence clusters were reported to appear linked to parvovirus B19, influenza, CMV and Epstein-Barr virus. According to a later genetic analysis, donors in an Asian-associated ancestry cluster had fewer N-insertions in productive TCRs than the approximately 650-donor mean. A few of the identified cytomegalovirus-associated TCR beta chains were confirmed in vitro to be specific for cytomegalovirus antigens. While some public TCRs were present in many individuals, most TCR sequences turned up only very rarely across donors. A later analysis found that most CMV-associated TCR beta chains appeared HLA-restricted, with HLA associations seemingly driven largely by CMV exposure. The authors suggested that the approach could potentially be extended to other disease states and immunological phenotypes.

For CDR1 and CDR2, the germline V gene (reference sequence) lists LNHDA and SQIVND. V is trimmed back by 8 bases and J by 10 bases, and the junction contains 8 bases that no gene match accounts for. The CDR3 covers 13 residues, taking in both the cysteine and the phenylalanine. The read is trimmed to its CDR3 DNA, 39 bases read in frame from base 1. The cohort comprised around 690 healthy bone marrow donors. At the time of sampling, all cohort members were nominally healthy, though unrecorded immune exposures were likely present. The donor tested CMV seronegative, placing the donor among the 350 to 400 seronegative members of the cohort. Every donor gave a peripheral blood sample, and the peripheral blood mononuclear cells from that sample were used for TCR beta sequencing. The Qiagen DNeasy Blood Extraction Kit was used to extract genomic DNA from the blood cell samples. To prepare the library, the immunoSEQ multiplex PCR assay was applied. For the multiplex PCR, a mixture combining 60 forward primers for TCR Vbeta segments and 13 reverse primers for TCR Jbeta segments was used. Amplification of the CDR3 region of rearranged TCR beta genes was performed with a multiplex PCR assay on genomic DNA. The Illumina HiSeq System was used to sequence the amplified TCR beta libraries as 87-base-pair reads. Concerning the study's data processing: A later analysis tallied 75 million to 85 million unique TCR beta chains across the 640 or so repertoires, and some 10 million of those chains were shared by two or more donors. To remove PCR and sequencing errors, raw reads were error-corrected and collapsed into unique sequences using a nearest-neighbor algorithm that merged closely related sequences. Alignment of CDR3 sequences to IMGT reference sequences was used to assign V, D and J gene segments. For a sequence to be retained, a match of at least six nucleotides to both a V gene segment and a J gene segment was required. A rearrangement was called productive if the CDR3 had no stop codons and remained in frame with V and J, and every other rearrangement was called non-productive. Following IMGT convention, CDR3 was defined as the stretch from the second conserved V-encoded cysteine to the conserved J-encoded phenylalanine. Sequences without an unambiguous match to a single V gene segment were excluded from the earlier analysis of 450 to 650 of the donors. An earlier analysis of some 610 of the donors called V segments functional above 56.7% productive rearrangements and segregating when the between-donor standard deviation exceeded 5%. To diagnose cytomegalovirus status from the catalog of TCR beta chain sequences, a statistical classification framework was built. In a later analysis, V and J genes were assigned by comparing TCR nucleotide sequences against IMGT/GENE-DB human TR gene sequences. The TCRdist pipeline was used in a later analysis to assign CDR3 sequences and most-parsimonious VDJ recombination scenarios. In a later analysis, every TCR beta chain was defined by the combination of its CDR3 amino acid sequence and its V-gene family, and reads without a unique V-gene family were dropped. In a later analysis, fewer than 650 highly shared, low-generation-probability nucleotide sequences were removed to address suspected cross-contamination and a sequencing artifact. A later analysis calculated a clonal expansion index for each public chain from normalized within-repertoire ranks of inferred template counts. In a later analysis, generation probabilities were computed using a VDJ recombination model fitted to out-of-frame rearrangements, and the results were checked against IGoR. Hypergeometric tests were used in a later analysis to score TCR-TCR, TCR-HLA and TCR-CMV co-occurrence, with a repertoire-size bias correction applied to the TCR pairs. To estimate false discovery rates, a later analysis permuted the HLA or CMV assignments 20 times. A later analysis grouped co-occurring TCRs with DBSCAN, adding TCRdist sequence similarity when clustering within HLA-allele-positive subsets. For co-occurrence clustering, repertoires with fewer than 30,000 or more than 120,000 public chains were excluded, along with roughly 5 repertoires with anomalous nucleotide sharing. TCRdb obtained this table from immuneACCESS and retained in-frame rearrangements with V and J assigned. These tables miss some clones; where compared with another copy, unresolved V genes account for less than half of the shortfall, and the remainder is unexplained. V and J calls and clone size are copied from that table; D and trimming were computed from the DNA. The sample includes 110,000 to 150,000 clones, with around four fifths observed a single time. The ten most abundant clones make up about 2.5% of the sample.

The sequenced material came from PBMCs. The V and J segments used are TRBV19 and TRBJ1-4; TRBD1 lines up with 9 middle nucleotides. This receptor was obtained from a boy aged 2 to 9 in good health and CMV-seronegative. This receptor carries the CDR3 CASAGTGRRKLFF. The DNA sequence is as follows: TGTGCCAGTGCCGGGACAGGGCGTAGAAAACTGTTTTTT.